Below, 28 T cell receptor beta chains from the same sample are listed, as sequenced in a study of T cells in tumors after PD-1 blockade. The repertoire was sequenced with immunoSEQ multiplex PCR; TCRdb's copy has only in-frame clones and lacks some. The data hold over 30,000 clones, with 78% observed a single time. This specimen was PBMCs, taken before anti-PD-1 treatment. All receptors come from a human donor with basal cell carcinoma.

The chain uses TRBV6-5 and TRBJ1-1; maybe TRBD1 (5 bases). Germline CDR1 reads MNHEY; CDR2 reads SVGAGI. V lost 0 bases to trimming and J lost 0 bases, with 8 bases between them. The CDR3 covers 15 residues. The CDR3 DNA follows: TGTGCCAGCAGTTACTCGGGGCAGGTGAACACTGAAGCTTTCTTT. Its protein is CASSYSGQVNTEAFF.

The chain joins TRBV5-1 to TRBJ2-1, with TRBD2 matching 7 bases. After removal of 0 bases from V and 1 base from J, the junction contained 7 bases not matched to a gene. Germline V gives CDR1 SGHRS, CDR2 YFSETQ. The CDR3 runs to 17 residues. CDR3: CASSLDEIAGSYNEQFF. The CDR3 nucleotides are TGCGCCAGCAGCTTGGATGAGATAGCGGGTTCCTACAATGAGCAGTTCTTC.

This clone was found once. This sequence joins TRBV6-5 and TRBJ2-2; 7 bases agree with TRBD1. The germline gives CDR1 MNHEY, CDR2 SVGAGI. V gave up 6 bases and J gave up 2 bases; unmatched junction bases: 6. The CDR3 has 15 amino acids. CDR3 nucleotides: TGTGCCAGCAGCCTCGACAGGGCCAACACCGGGGAGCTGTTTTTT. This sequence encodes CASSLDRANTGELFF.

This clone appeared a few times. The rearrangement uses TRBV6-6 and TRBJ1-6; TRBD1 is a possible D gene (6 bases). The CDR3 spans 16 residues. V was shortened by 5 bases and J by 8 bases, with 19 bases between the two germline ends. The germline V gene has CDR1 MNHNY and CDR2 SVGAGI (reference sequence). As DNA, the CDR3 is TGTGCCAGCAGTCGGCTGCGTCGGGACACCGATTCACCCCTCCACTTT. This gives the protein CASSRLRRDTDSPLHF.

This clone was seen only a few times. The chain has TRBV7-2 and TRBJ2-1; 15 nucleotides align to TRBD2. V dropped 8 bases and J dropped 0; count of bases not matched to a gene: 8. The germline gives CDR1 SGHTA, CDR2 FQGNSA. The CDR3 contains 18 residues. CDR3 sequence: CASGSGTSGRFSYNEQFF. The CDR3 nucleotides read TGTGCCAGCGGATCGGGGACTAGCGGGAGGTTCTCCTACAATGAGCAGTTCTTC.

This clone was seen just once. The genes are TRBV13 and TRBJ2-4, with TRBD1 matching 10 bases. CDR3 length equals 16 residues. The V gene end was trimmed by 5 bases and the J gene end by 5 bases; junction bases not matched to a gene: 9. Germline lookup yields CDR1 PRHDT and CDR2 FYEKMQ (reference sequence). The CDR3 loop is CASSQTPGQGQNIQYF. In DNA form, the CDR3 reads TGTGCCAGCAGCCAAACCCCGGGACAGGGGCAAAACATTCAGTACTTC.

V gene TRBV9 combines with J gene TRBJ2-7; 10 bases fit TRBD1. In germline, CDR1 is SGDLS, CDR2 YYNGEE. The CDR3 consists of 16 residues. The trim removed 3 bases at V and 2 bases at J, leaving 8 bases unmatched. In DNA form, the CDR3 reads TGTGCCAGCAGCGCGACCGGGACAGGGGCTACCTACGAGCAGTACTTC. Translated: CASSATGTGATYEQYF.

This clone was recorded a few times. The V and J genes are TRBV23-1 and TRBJ1-1, with 7 nucleotides matching TRBD1. TRBV23-1 is recorded as an ORF, its role being uncertain. The CDR3 has 14 amino acids. The J segment lost 4 bases and the V segment lost 8 bases, leaving 10 bases of the junction unmatched. The CDR3 nucleotides are TGCGCCAGCCGATCCAGGACAGGAAGCACTGAAGCTTTCTTT. It is translated as CASRSRTGSTEAFF.

The chain recombines TRBV6-1 with TRBJ2-2, with 9 bases that match TRBD1. V lost 2 bases and J lost 6; bases outside the gene matches: 4. The CDR3 sequence is 15 residues long. The germline gives CDR1 MNHNS, CDR2 SASEGT. The CDR3 region has the DNA TGTGCCAGCAGTGAAATAACAGGGGGCGCCGGGGAGCTGTTTTTT. As protein: CASSEITGGAGELFF.

V usage is TRBV7-8 and J usage is TRBJ2-7; TRBD2 matches 13 bases. Germline assignment: CDR1 SGHVS and CDR2 FQNEAQ. J gave up 5 bases and V 5 bases, and 6 bases lay outside the gene matches. The length of the CDR3 is 15 residues. The CDR3: CASSPWTSGSNEQYF. CDR3 DNA: TGTGCCAGCAGCCCATGGACTAGCGGGAGCAACGAGCAGTACTTC. Using reference TRBV7-8 and TRBJ2-7 for the parts outside the CDR3, the full variable domain is GAGVSQSPRYKVAKRGQDVALRCDPISGHVSLFWYQQALGQGPEFLTYFQNEAQLDKSGLPSDRFFAERPEGSVSTLKIQRTQQEDSAVYLCASSPWTSGSNEQYFGPGTRLTVT.

The genes are TRBV7-2 and TRBJ1-6, with D unresolved. The CDR3 length is 12 residues. From germline, CDR1 is SGHTA and CDR2 FQGNSA. Trimming shortened V by 1 base and J by 7 bases, and 2 bases separated the two germline ends. CDR3 residues: CASSLDNSPLHF. The CDR3 DNA sequence: TGTGCCAGCAGCTTAGACAATTCACCCCTCCACTTT.

This sequence joins TRBV6-5 and TRBJ2-1; D remains unclear. Deletions cut 7 bases from V and 0 bases from J, with 13 bases between. The CDR3 is 15 amino acids. Germline V gene sequence: CDR1 MNHEY, CDR2 SVGAGI. CDR3 sequence: CASKARTDSYNEQFF. CDR3 DNA sequence: TGTGCCAGCAAGGCCCGGACGGACTCCTACAATGAGCAGTTCTTC.

This sequence joins TRBV5-6 and TRBJ2-6; TRBD1 aligns across 7 bases. Trimming at V came to 0 bases and at J to 2 bases, leaving 5 bases not matched to a gene. The germline V gene encodes CDR1 SGHDT and CDR2 YYEEEE. This CDR3 spans 17 amino acids. This CDR3 reads CASSLGQGKAGANVLTF. The CDR3 nucleotides read TGTGCCAGCAGCTTGGGACAGGGAAAAGCTGGGGCCAACGTCCTGACTTTC.

The CDR3 loop is CASSLRLAGGPYEQYF. The CDR3 DNA reads as TGTGCCAGCAGCCTCCGACTAGCGGGGGGGCCCTACGAGCAGTACTTC. V and J are TRBV3-1 (or the pseudogene TRBV3-2) and TRBJ2-7; TRBD2 matches 14 bases. CDR3 length: 16 amino acids. J lost 2 bases, V lost 4 bases, and 4 bases had no gene match. The germline CDR1 and CDR2 sequences are LGHDT and YNNKEL (reference sequence).

The chain combines TRBV2 with TRBJ2-7; 10 bases are shared with TRBD1. V gave up 6 bases and J gave up 7 bases; unmatched junction bases: 6. The CDR3 is made up of 13 amino acids. Germline CDR1 reads SNHLY; CDR2 reads FYNNEI. The DNA of the CDR3 is TGTGCCAGCAGGGGACAGGGGTCAGGTGAGCAGTACTTC. Encoded protein: CASRGQGSGEQYF.

This chain uses TRBV7-9 with TRBJ1-4, with no clear D. Trimming took 3 bases from V and 8 from J, leaving 4 bases between them. CDR3 length: 11 residues. The germline gives CDR1 SEHNR, CDR2 FQNEAQ (reference sequence). CDR3 region: CASSFGEKLFF. The CDR3 DNA reads TGTGCCAGCAGCTTTGGCGAAAAACTGTTTTTT.

The rearrangement uses TRBV6-5 and TRBJ1-1; D is ambiguous. In germline, CDR1 is MNHEY, CDR2 SVGAGI. V gave up 7 bases and J gave up 3 bases, with 6 bases separating them. The CDR3 covers 11 residues. CDR3 in DNA: TGTGCCAGCAATAGGGACACTGAAGCTTTCTTT. It codes for CASNRDTEAFF.

J is TRBJ2-5 and V is TRBV6-5; D is perhaps TRBD1 (5 bases). V shed 6 bases and J shed 3 bases, with 11 bases lying between them. The CDR3 consists of 13 residues. Germline values: CDR1 MNHEY, CDR2 SVGAGI. CDR3 in amino acids: CASSQGYEETQYF. The CDR3 DNA reads as TGTGCCAGCAGCCAGGGTTACGAAGAGACCCAGTACTTC.

The rearrangement links TRBV11-3 to TRBJ1-1; perhaps TRBD1 as D (5 bases). The CDR3 sequence is 14 residues long. CDR1 and CDR2 from the germline V gene are SGHNT and YENEEA. Trimming took off 1 base at V and 4 bases at J, with 10 bases between the two ends. CDR3 DNA sequence: TGTGCCAGCAGCTTAGTTGCAGGGTCCACTGAAGCTTTCTTT. Amino acids: CASSLVAGSTEAFF.

In regard to this clone: Its ends do not fully match the called genes, so a read error is possible. V and J are TRBV7-7 and TRBJ2-3; no firm D call. Germline lookup yields CDR1 SSHAT and CDR2 FNYEAQ (reference sequence). The CDR3 spans 15 residues. CDR3 protein: CASSFAADLTDTQYF. Written as DNA, the CDR3 is TGTGCTAGCAGCTTTGCCGCGGACCTAACAGATACGCAGTATTTT.

V gene TRBV5-5 combines with J gene TRBJ1-2; no definite D call. This CDR3 comprises 15 residues. With 4 bases removed from V and 4 bases from J, the gap between germline ends came to 17 bases. The germline V gene encodes CDR1 SGHKS and CDR2 YYEKEE (reference sequence). In nucleotides, the CDR3 is TGTGCCAGCAGCCCCGGGCGTTCTCAAGTCTATGGCTACACCTTC. Its protein product is CASSPGRSQVYGYTF.

This chain connects TRBV7-9 to TRBJ2-3; D is undetermined. V was shortened by 8 bases and J by 1 base, with 10 bases between the two germline ends. The germline CDR1 and CDR2 sequences are SEHNR and FQNEAQ (reference sequence). The CDR3 length is 13 residues. The CDR3 region has the DNA TGTGCCAGCGCTGACTCTGGCACAGATACGCAGTATTTT. Translation: CASADSGTDTQYF. Using reference TRBV7-9 and TRBJ2-3 for the parts outside the CDR3, the full variable domain is DTGVSQNPRHKITKRGQNVTFRCDPISEHNRLYWYRQTLGQGPEFLTYFQNEAQLEKSRLLSDRFSAERPKGSFSTLEIQRTEQGDSAMYLCASADSGTDTQYFGPGTRLTVL.

J is TRBJ1-2 and V is TRBV6-6, with D maybe TRBD1 (5 bases). This CDR3 is 13 amino acids long. Germline V gene data show CDR1 as MNHNY and CDR2 as SVGAGI (reference sequence). Deletions cut 9 bases from V and 6 bases from J, with 17 bases between. In nucleotides, the CDR3 is TGTGCCAGTAAGGGCAGGGTAGAAGATGGCTACACCTTC. This codes for CASKGRVEDGYTF.

The chain couples TRBV27 to TRBJ2-3; 11 bases align to TRBD2. Germline-derived CDR1 and CDR2 are MNHEY and SMNVEV (reference sequence). The CDR3 covers 16 residues. After removal of 6 bases from V and 4 bases from J, the junction contained 9 bases not matched to a gene. CDR3 region: CASSPLAGEGADTQYF. The DNA for the CDR3 is TGTGCCAGCAGCCCACTAGCGGGAGAAGGAGCAGATACGCAGTATTTT.

The chain is built from TRBV2 and TRBJ2-5, with D uncertain. The V gene lost 2 bases and the J gene lost 5 bases, with 12 bases spanning the gap. In germline, CDR1 is SNHLY, CDR2 FYNNEI. The CDR3 sequence is 14 residues long. CDR3 in DNA: TGTGCCAGCAGTGAACGGAACGACGGGGAGACCCAGTACTTC. Encoded protein: CASSERNDGETQYF. Full variable domain (remainder filled in from reference TRBV2 and TRBJ2-5): EPEVTQTPSHQVTQMGQEVILRCVPISNHLYFYWYRQILGQKVEFLVSFYNNEISEKSEIFDDQFSVERPDGSNFTLKIRSTKLEDSAMYFCASSERNDGETQYFGPGTRLLVL.

J is TRBJ2-3 and V is TRBV2, with D possibly being TRBD2 (5 bases). This CDR3 is built from 13 residues. V lost 6 bases to trimming and J lost 0 bases, with 7 bases between them. Germline CDR1 is SNHLY and CDR2 is FYNNEI. CDR3 loop: CASRGESTDTQYF. DNA of the CDR3: TGTGCCAGCAGGGGAGAGAGCACAGATACGCAGTATTTT. The complete variable domain, with remaining parts taken from reference TRBV2 and TRBJ2-3, reads EPEVTQTPSHQVTQMGQEVILRCVPISNHLYFYWYRQILGQKVEFLVSFYNNEISEKSEIFDDQFSVERPDGSNFTLKIRSTKLEDSAMYFCASRGESTDTQYFGPGTRLTVL.

The V call is TRBV4-1, the J call TRBJ1-5, with D unclear. Germline loops: CDR1 MGHRA, CDR2 YSYEKL. The CDR3 has 19 residues. Trimming left V 0 bases short and J 2 bases short, with 20 bases between. The CDR3 nucleotides read TGCGCCAGCAGCCAAGATTTCCCCGTACTCCTGCAGCGCAATCAGCCCCAGCATTTT. Translated: CASSQDFPVLLQRNQPQHF.

The chain carries TRBV7-2 and TRBJ2-3; TRBD2 matches 12 bases. This CDR3 spans 14 amino acids. Germline V gene data show CDR1 as SGHTA and CDR2 as FQGNSA. V lost 3 bases, J lost 7 bases, and 2 bases stayed unmatched. Written as DNA, the CDR3 is TGTGCCAGCAGCTTGACTAGCGGGGGAAATACGCAGTATTTT. Its protein product is CASSLTSGGNTQYF.